The clone carrying this T cell receptor (beta chain) was detected ten times or more. In the study's own analysis: By means of reference gene primer amplification, nucleated cell counts were estimated. The method was immunoSEQ multiplex PCR; TCRdb's version includes in-frame clones alone and lacks a portion of them. V, J and clone size are those of that table, while D and trimming were read from the DNA. The sample records 300,000 or so clones, around four fifths being singletons. The germline V gene has CDR1 MNHNY and CDR2 SVGAGI (reference sequence). V dropped 7 bases and J dropped 1; count of bases not matched to a gene: 5. This CDR3 has 16 amino acids. The sample originates from a study of blood T cell repertoires in COVID-19. In the study overall: Sources were T cells, B-cell-depleted T cells, or PBMCs; the material itself was cDNA or gDNA.

The TCR was taken from a woman in her forties or fifties with active or convalescent COVID-19. This rearrangement joins TRBV6-6 to TRBJ2-5; 14 bases align to TRBD2. What was sequenced was peripheral blood. CDR3 residues: CASTETSGRAQETQYF. CDR3 in DNA: TGTGCCAGCACCGAGACTAGCGGGAGGGCCCAAGAGACCCAGTACTTC.